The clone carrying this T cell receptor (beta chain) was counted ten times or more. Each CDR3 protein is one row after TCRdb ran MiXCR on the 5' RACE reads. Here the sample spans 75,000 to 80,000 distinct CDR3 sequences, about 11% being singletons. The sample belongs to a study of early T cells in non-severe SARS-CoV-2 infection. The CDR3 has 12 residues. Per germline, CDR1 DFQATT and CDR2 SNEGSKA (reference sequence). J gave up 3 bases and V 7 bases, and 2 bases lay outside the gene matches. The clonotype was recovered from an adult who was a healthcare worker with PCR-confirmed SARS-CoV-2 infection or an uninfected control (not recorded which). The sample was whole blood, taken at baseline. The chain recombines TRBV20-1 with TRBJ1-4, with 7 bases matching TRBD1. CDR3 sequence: CSVGTANEKLFF. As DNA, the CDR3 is TGCAGTGTTGGGACAGCTAATGAAAAACTGTTTTTT.